This T cell receptor (beta chain) was sequenced for a study of T cell responses to AZD1222 COVID-19 vaccine. Study-level findings and limits: The repertoires were collected only after the peak T cell response. Donors skewed white British and female; clonal diversity was possibly underestimated.

The assay was immunoSEQ multiplex PCR, and TCRdb's table has in-frame clones only and misses some. The sample has about 54,000 clones, about 86% seen once; the top ten hold about a tenth. The CDR3 is 13 residues long. Per the germline V gene, CDR1 is GTSNPN and CDR2 is SVGIG (reference sequence). V lost 8 bases to trimming and J lost 1 base, with 14 bases between them. With respect to this clone: Its antigen is still unknown.

Source: peripheral blood, taken on day 0 of AZD1222 vaccination. The chain combines TRBV30 with TRBJ2-5; no reliable D call. The sequence was obtained from an adult in good health. The CDR3 bases are TGTGCCCTTAGACACCACCTCCAAGAGACCCAGTACTTC. Encoded protein: CALRHHLQETQYF.